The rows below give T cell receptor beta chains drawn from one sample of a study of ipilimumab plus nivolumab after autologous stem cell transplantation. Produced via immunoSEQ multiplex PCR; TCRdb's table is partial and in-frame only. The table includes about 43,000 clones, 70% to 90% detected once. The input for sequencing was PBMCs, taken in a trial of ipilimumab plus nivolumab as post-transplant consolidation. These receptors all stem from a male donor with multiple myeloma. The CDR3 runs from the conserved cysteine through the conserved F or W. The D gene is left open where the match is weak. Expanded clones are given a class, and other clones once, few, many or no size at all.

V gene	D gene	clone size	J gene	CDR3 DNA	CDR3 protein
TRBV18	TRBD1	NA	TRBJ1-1	TGTGCCAGCTCAGGGACAGGGGCGTTCACTGAAGCTTTCTTT	CASSGTGAFTEAFF
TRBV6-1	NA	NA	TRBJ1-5	TGTGCCAGCAGTGAATCCGGGGCAAGAGGAGATCAGCCCCAGCATTTT	CASSESGARGDQPQHF
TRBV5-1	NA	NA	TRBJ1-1	TGCGCCAGCACGCATGGGGGAAACACTGAAGCTTTCTTT	CASTHGGNTEAFF
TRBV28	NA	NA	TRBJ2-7	TGTGCCAGCAGTCTACCGAACTACGAGCAGTACTTC	CASSLPNYEQYF
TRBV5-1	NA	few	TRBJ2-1	TGCGCCAGCAGCCCTACAGGGAACTACAATGAGCAGTTCTTC	CASSPTGNYNEQFF
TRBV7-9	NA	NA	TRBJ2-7	TGTGCCAGCAGCCCACTACCTGAGGGAGTGTCCTACGAGCAGTACTTC	CASSPLPEGVSYEQYF
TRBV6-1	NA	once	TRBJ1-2	TGTGCCAGCAGTGATGGGGGGGCCAGATCCTATGGCTACACCTTC	CASSDGGARSYGYTF
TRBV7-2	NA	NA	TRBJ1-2	TGTGCCAGCAGCTTAGCGCGGGGCTATGGCTACACCTTC	CASSLARGYGYTF
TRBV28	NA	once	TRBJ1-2	TGTGCCAGCAGTTTGGGCAGGGGTGGCTATGGCTACACCTTC	CASSLGRGGYGYTF
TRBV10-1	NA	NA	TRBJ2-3	TGCGCCACCCAGAGGGCGGTTGGTGTAGATACGCAGTATTTT	CATQRAVGVDTQYF
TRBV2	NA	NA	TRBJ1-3	TGTGCCAGCAGGGAAGACAGCGGAAACACCATATATTTT	CASREDSGNTIYF
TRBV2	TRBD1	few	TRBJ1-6	TGTGCCAGCATATCTTCTCTTGGACAGGGCAATTCACCCCTCCACTTT	CASISSLGQGNSPLHF
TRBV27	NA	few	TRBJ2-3	TGTGCCAGCAGTAGGAGGGGGAACCTCGAACGCACAGATACGCAGTATTTT	CASSRRGNLERTDTQYF
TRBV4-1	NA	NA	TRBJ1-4	TGCGCCAGCAGCCAAGATCTTCTACGAACGGCAGGAGGGAATGAAAAACTGTTTTTT	CASSQDLLRTAGGNEKLFF
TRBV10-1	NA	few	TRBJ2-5	TGCGCCAGCAGTGAGGCAGGGGGGGTAGAGACCCAGTACTTC	CASSEAGGVETQYF
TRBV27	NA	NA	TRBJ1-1	TGTGCCAGCAGTCCCGGACTCTCCCTGCCCACTGAAGCTTTCTTT	CASSPGLSLPTEAFF
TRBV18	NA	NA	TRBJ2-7	TGTGCCAGCTCACCACGGGCAGGGGTCGAGCAGTACTTC	CASSPRAGVEQYF
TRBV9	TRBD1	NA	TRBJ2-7	TGTGCCAGCAGCGTAGGTCAGGGGGTGTCACGCGAGCAGTACTTC	CASSVGQGVSREQYF
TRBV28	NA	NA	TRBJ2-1	TGTGCCAGCAGTCCCGCCAGCGGGTATTACAATGAGCAGTTCTTC	CASSPASGYYNEQFF
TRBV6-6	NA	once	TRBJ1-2	TGTGCCAGCAGGATACAGGGATCTAACCATGGCTACACCTTC	CASRIQGSNHGYTF
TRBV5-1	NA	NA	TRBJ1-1	TGCGCCAGCAGCTTTAAGGGAACGGACACTGAAGCTTTCTTT	CASSFKGTDTEAFF
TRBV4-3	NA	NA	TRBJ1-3	TGCGCCAGCAGCCAAGAGTTCGCATCCTCTGGAAACACCATATATTTT	CASSQEFASSGNTIYF
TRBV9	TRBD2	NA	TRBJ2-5	TGTGCCAGCAGCACCGGGAGGGCCCAAGAGACCCAGTACTTC	CASSTGRAQETQYF
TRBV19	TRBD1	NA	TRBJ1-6	TGTGCCAGTAGTGACCGACAGGGCGGGAATTCACCCCTCCACTTT	CASSDRQGGNSPLHF
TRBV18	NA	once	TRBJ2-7	TGTGCCAGCTCATCCAGGGGGGACTACGAGCAGTACTTC	CASSSRGDYEQYF
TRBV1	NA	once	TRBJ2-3	TGCACCAGCAGCCCCGGGACAGGGGTTGCAGATACGCAGTATTTT	CTSSPGTGVADTQYF
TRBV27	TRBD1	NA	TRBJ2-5	TGTGCCAGCAGTCTATCGCTACAGGGGGCGGGCCAAGAGACCCAGTACTTC	CASSLSLQGAGQETQYF
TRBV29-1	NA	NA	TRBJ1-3	TGCAGCGTTGACACCCCCTGGGACACCATATATTTT	CSVDTPWDTIYF
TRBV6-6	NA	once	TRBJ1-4	TGTGCCAGCGCTTACATCCATCGAGATGAAAAACTGTTTTTT	CASAYIHRDEKLFF
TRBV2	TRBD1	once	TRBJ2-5	TGTGCCACCGAAGGGCAGGGACAGAGAGAGACCCAGTACTTC	CATEGQGQRETQYF
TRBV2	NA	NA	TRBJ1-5	TGTGCCAGCAGCCTCTGGGGCTCCCTTAGCAATCAGCCCCAGCATTTT	CASSLWGSLSNQPQHF
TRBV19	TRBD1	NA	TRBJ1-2	TGTGCCAGCAATACAGGGGGAGGCTACACCTTC	CASNTGGGYTF
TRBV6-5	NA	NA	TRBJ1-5	TGTGCCAGCCGGGGGGGCGGTGTTCAGCCCCAGCATTTT	CASRGGGVQPQHF